The present TCR beta chain was sequenced within a study of breast tumors, draining lymph nodes, adjacent tissues. Study results and caveats: Tumors had less TCR diversity than lymph nodes, more than nontumor tissue.

TCRdb passed the multiplex PCR reads through MiXCR, listing each CDR3 protein once. The sample includes approximately 170,000 distinct CDR3 sequences, 33% seen only once; the top ten take over 3.5%. Samples came from axillary lymph nodes draining the breast cancer. A note on this clonotype: Its antigen is as yet unknown.

CDR1 and CDR2 (germline): MNHNY, SVGAGI (reference sequence). The junction had 5 bases not matched to a gene; V was cut back by 7 bases and J by 5 bases. The CDR3 has 14 residues. The sequence came from a female donor with breast cancer. Some clones in this sample may be carry-over from other donors' samples. The chain carries TRBV6-6 and TRBJ1-1, with 12 bases aligning to TRBD1. Sample: axillary lymph node tissue. DNA for the CDR3: TGTGCCAGCACCGGGACAGGGGGCCGTACTGAAGCTTTCTTT. Translated: CASTGTGGRTEAFF.